This T cell receptor (beta chain) was recovered during a study of early T cells in non-severe SARS-CoV-2 infection (dated by TCRdb to the early 2020s). The study in broad terms: TCR sequencing used bulk RNA from unsorted whole blood, so alpha and beta chains could not be paired.

Preparation of the library involved 5' RACE. TCRdb names NextSeq 500 as the instrument used. To correct for sequencing error and PCR bias, the TCR library protocol tagged individual cDNA molecules with unique molecular identifiers. Both TCR alpha and beta chains were sequenced, and tight co-correlation was observed between alpha and beta sequence abundances in each sample. The original pipeline was this. Decombinator V4 was used to annotate TCR sequences for V gene, J gene and CDR3. TCRs were defined as expanded if a significant change between any two time points was detected under a Poisson model with p below 0.0001. TCR abundances were normalised to the total number of TCRs sequenced in each sample and reported as counts per million. TRAV1-2 paired with TRAJ12, TRAJ20 or TRAJ33 defined MAIT TCRs, while TRAV10 paired with TRAJ18 defined iNKT TCRs. VDJdb, accessed 1 November 2021, was searched for CMV, EBV and SARS-CoV-2 annotated TCRs, excluding TCRs annotated for multiple antigens. TCRdb handled the public reads itself, with Q25 trimming in fastp and clone calling in MiXCR, and kept productive beta chains. When rows share a CDR3 protein, they turn into one entry using the most common DNA and genes. V and J calls and clone size were set by TCRdb, not the authors. The sample data list 75,000 to 90,000 distinct CDR3 sequences, and 5% to 6.5% of these were observed just once. About 8% of the sample is in the top ten clones.

Set within a cohort of healthcare workers in London, UK, this nested case-control study involved weekly PCR testing of nasopharyngeal swabs along with blood sampling. Healthcare workers were enrolled in the week of the UK lockdown, from 23 to 31 March 2020, and were followed every week for up to about 15 weeks. The CDR3 covers 15 residues, taking in both the cysteine and the phenylalanine. CDR3 DNA only is kept here, 45 bases in frame from base 1. Trimming at the junction amounts to 6 bases on V and 2 bases on J, and the germline ends lie 17 bases apart. In the germline V gene, CDR1 corresponds to MDHEN and CDR2 to SYDVKM. This clonotype was observed many times. Its binding antigen is unknown. Qualities for individual bases were not recorded, and no much larger clone is one base off. Overall study outcomes, separate from this receptor: VDJdb matching was skewed toward anti-spike CD8 responses and likely underestimated virus-specific expansions by missing private and CD4 specificities.

This TCR was recovered from an adult who was a healthcare worker with PCR-confirmed SARS-CoV-2 infection or an uninfected control (not recorded which). The V gene is TRBV28 and the J gene is TRBJ2-7; the best D guess is TRBD1, with 6 bases matching. The sequencing sample was made of whole blood. The nucleotides are TGTGCCAGCAGACCCACTTGGACAGCGACCTACGAGCAGTACTTC. This codes for CASRPTWTATYEQYF.